The TCR beta chain described here comes from a study of post-analysis software for immune sequencing data. Study outcomes and limitations: In patients, TRBV5-6, TRBV5-1 and TRBV20-1 belonged to five TRBV segments found more frequently than in controls.

In this sample, this clonotype turned up a few times. What it binds is not known. This CDR3 contains 12 residues. V gave up 5 bases and J gave up 4 bases, with 11 bases separating them. The germline gives CDR1 DFQATT, CDR2 SNEGSKA (reference sequence). Tagging with unique molecular identifiers was a feature of the TCR beta cDNA libraries. One entry per CDR3 protein, called by TCRdb with MiXCR from the PCR reads. The table records roughly 800,000 distinct CDR3 sequences, approximately 53% of them present only once. Sequencing was performed on blood. The V gene is TRBV20-1, the J gene TRBJ1-2; possible D gene TRBD1, 5 bases. The receptor was derived from a girl aged 5 to 17 with multiple sclerosis. The CDR3 DNA follows: TGCAGTGCTTACCAGGGCGGCTATGGCTACACCTTC. Translation gives CSAYQGGYGYTF.